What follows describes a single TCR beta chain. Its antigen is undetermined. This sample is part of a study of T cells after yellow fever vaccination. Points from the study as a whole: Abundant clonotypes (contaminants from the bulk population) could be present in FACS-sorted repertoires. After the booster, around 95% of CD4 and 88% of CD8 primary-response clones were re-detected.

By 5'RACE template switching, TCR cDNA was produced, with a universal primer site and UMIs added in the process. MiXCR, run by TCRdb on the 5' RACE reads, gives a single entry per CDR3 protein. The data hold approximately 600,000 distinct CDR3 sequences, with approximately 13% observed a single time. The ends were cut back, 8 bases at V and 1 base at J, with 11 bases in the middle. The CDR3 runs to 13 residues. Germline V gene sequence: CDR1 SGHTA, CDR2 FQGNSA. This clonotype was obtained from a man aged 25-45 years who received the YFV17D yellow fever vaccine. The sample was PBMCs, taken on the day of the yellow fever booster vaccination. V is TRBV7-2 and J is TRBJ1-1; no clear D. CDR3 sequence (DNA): TGTGCCAGCTCCCCTCGGCGGAACACTGAAGCTTTCTTT. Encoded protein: CASSPRRNTEAFF.